Shown below are 19 T cell receptor beta chains from a single sample sequenced in a study of shared clonotypes between healthy human individuals. Libraries were prepared by immunoSEQ multiplex PCR; TCRdb keeps only in-frame clonotypes and omits some of them. The table has roughly 1,100,000 clones, approximately 72% seen once. The sequenced sample was memory CD4+ T cells sorted from blood. This sample's subset: CD45RA-negative fraction. These receptors came from a young man in good health.

This chain links TRBV5-1 with TRBJ2-5; 8 bases fit TRBD2. Trimming at V came to 4 bases and at J to 3 bases, leaving 8 bases not matched to a gene. There are 15 residues in the CDR3. CDR1 SGHRS and CDR2 YFSETQ come from the germline V gene. The CDR3: CASSPSSGGEETQYF. DNA for the CDR3: TGCGCCAGCAGCCCAAGCTCCGGGGGGGAAGAGACCCAGTACTTC. The full variable domain, completed using reference TRBV5-1 and TRBJ2-5, is KAGVTQTPRYLIKTRGQQVTLSCSPISGHRSVSWYQQTPGQGLQFLFEYFSETQRNKGNFPGRFSGRQFSNSRSEMNVSTLELGDSALYLCASSPSSGGEETQYFGPGTRLLVL.

The rearrangement uses TRBV7-2 and TRBJ2-1; 10 nucleotides match TRBD2. There are 16 residues in the CDR3. V trimming: 3 bases; J trimming: 6 bases; junction bases outside the gene matches: 8. Germline assignment: CDR1 SGHTA and CDR2 FQGNSA. The DNA for the CDR3 is TGTGCCAGCAGCTTCCGGGGGAGCGGGAGGGCCAATGAGCAGTTCTTC. Amino acids: CASSFRGSGRANEQFF. The whole variable domain, remainder taken from reference TRBV7-2 and TRBJ2-1, is GAGVSQSPSNKVTEKGKDVELRCDPISGHTALYWYRQSLGQGLEFLIYFQGNSAPDKSGLPSDRFSAERTGGSVSTLTIQRTQQEDSAVYLCASSFRGSGRANEQFFGPGTRLTVL.

The chain combines TRBV6-1 with TRBJ2-7; D not certain. The CDR3 has 12 residues. Trimming stripped 2 bases from V and 1 base from J, with 3 bases between. The germline gives CDR1 MNHNS, CDR2 SASEGT. CDR3 nucleotides: TGTGCCAGCAGTGAAAAGTCCTACGAGCAGTACTTC. Translated: CASSEKSYEQYF.

As regards this clone: This same CDR3 is encoded by further DNA sequences in the sample. The chain links TRBV5-1 to TRBJ1-1; D ambiguous. Deletions cut 0 bases from V and 1 base from J, with 4 bases between. Looked up from germline, CDR1 is SGHRS and CDR2 is YFSETQ. This CDR3 contains 13 residues. CDR3 in DNA: TGCGCCAGCAGCTTGGCGGGGAACACTGAAGCTTTCTTT. It specifies CASSLAGNTEAFF.

This chain joins TRBV6-5 and TRBJ2-1; D remains unclear. The V end lost 8 bases, the J end lost 6 bases, and 8 bases lay between the germline ends. Germline CDR1 reads MNHEY; CDR2 reads SVGAGI. The CDR3 extends over 11 amino acids. CDR3 sequence: CASGRTNEQFF. The CDR3 nucleotides are TGTGCCAGCGGTAGGACCAATGAGCAGTTCTTC.

V is TRBV15 and J is TRBJ2-1; the D is unclear. Germline values: CDR1 LNHNV, CDR2 YYDKDF (reference sequence). The CDR3 has 13 amino acids. The ends were cut back, 2 bases at V and 6 bases at J, with 8 bases in the middle. The CDR3 loop reads CATSRYSPNEQFF. CDR3 nucleotides: TGTGCCACCAGCAGATACAGCCCCAATGAGCAGTTCTTC.

This clone was found many times. V usage is TRBV19 and J usage is TRBJ1-1; D call uncertain. CDR1 LNHDA and CDR2 SQIVND come from the germline V gene (reference sequence). Trimming removed 7 bases from V and 2 bases from J, with 11 bases in between. There are 13 residues in the CDR3. CDR3 sequence reads: CASNTQINTEAFF. The CDR3 coding sequence is TGTGCCAGTAACACCCAAATAAACACTGAAGCTTTCTTT.

V gene TRBV5-4 combines with J gene TRBJ1-2, with D uncertain. The CDR3 is 15 residues long. The germline V gene encodes CDR1 SGHNT and CDR2 YYREEE (reference sequence). The V end lost 5 bases, the J end lost 0 bases, and 14 bases lay between the germline ends. The CDR3 bases are TGTGCCAGCAGTCCGAGGGCGGATGCTAACTATGGCTACACCTTC. Residues: CASSPRADANYGYTF.

J is TRBJ2-3 and V is TRBV6-4, with 7 bases matching TRBD2. Looked up from germline, CDR1 is MRHNA and CDR2 is SNTAGT. The V segment lost 5 bases and the J segment 2 bases; nucleotides outside the gene matches: 7. CDR3 length: 15 residues. The CDR3 bases are TGTGCCAGCAGTCCAAGCGGGGTGATCACAGATACGCAGTATTTT. The encoded protein is CASSPSGVITDTQYF.

This rearrangement joins TRBV5-4 to TRBJ2-5; TRBD2 agrees at 14 bases. Germline CDR1 and CDR2: SGHNT and YYREEE (reference sequence). This CDR3 is 17 amino acids long. The V and J ends lost 4 bases and 5 bases, in that order; junction bases with no gene match: 10. The CDR3 region has the DNA TGTGCCAGCAGCCTCGGGACTAGCGGGGGCCCGGCGGAGACCCAGTACTTC. Translating gives CASSLGTSGGPAETQYF.

The rearrangement links TRBV7-3 to TRBJ1-1; 8 nucleotides line up with TRBD1. V shed 3 bases and J 8 bases; nucleotides not matched to a gene: 2. This CDR3 contains 12 residues. From germline, CDR1 is SGHTA and CDR2 FQGTGA. This chain's CDR3 is CASSFDRGEAFF. In DNA, the CDR3 is TGTGCCAGCAGCTTTGACAGGGGAGAAGCTTTCTTT. The entire variable domain, with the rest obtained from reference TRBV7-3 and TRBJ1-1, is as follows: GAGVSQTPSNKVTEKGKYVELRCDPISGHTALYWYRQSLGQGPEFLIYFQGTGAADDSGLPNDRFFAVRPEGSVSTLKIQRTERGDSAVYLCASSFDRGEAFFGQGTRLTVV.

This clone showed up many times. Other DNA sequences in the sample encode the same CDR3. CDR3 in amino acids: CASSLAQGSYNEQFF. The CDR3 region has the DNA TGTGCCAGCAGCTTAGCCCAGGGCTCCTACAATGAGCAGTTCTTC. J is TRBJ2-1 and V is TRBV7-2; perhaps TRBD1 as D (5 bases). Germline-derived CDR1 and CDR2 are SGHTA and FQGNSA. The CDR3 consists of 15 residues. Trimming removed 0 bases from V and 0 bases from J, with 6 bases in between.

The gene calls are TRBV5-6 and TRBJ2-3; 14 bases fit TRBD2. Germline V gene data show CDR1 as SGHDT and CDR2 as YYEEEE. Trimming at V came to 3 bases and at J to 14 bases, leaving 5 bases not matched to a gene. The CDR3 sequence is 13 residues long. The CDR3 sequence: CASSWGLAGVLYF. The CDR3 DNA follows: TGTGCCAGCAGCTGGGGACTAGCGGGGGTTTTGTATTTT.

The rearrangement uses TRBV11-2 and TRBJ2-7; the D gene is possibly TRBD2 (7 bases). Germline V gives CDR1 SGHAT, CDR2 FQNNGV. Trimming removed 3 bases at V and 0 bases at J, with 9 bases between. The CDR3 consists of 14 residues. The CDR3 nucleotides are TGTGCCAGCAGCTTTAGGGGGGGCTCCTACGAGCAGTACTTC. Amino acids: CASSFRGGSYEQYF.

The rearrangement uses TRBV21-1 and TRBJ1-5; no DNA check was done on the table's D call, TRBD1. TRBV21-1 is a recognized pseudogene. This CDR3 has 13 residues. The CDR3 nucleotides read TGTGCCAGCAGTTACAGGGAGTGGGGGCCCCAGCATTTT. Protein sequence: CASSYREWGPQHF.

V usage is TRBV6-1 and J usage is TRBJ2-3; 11 bases align to TRBD2. Germline V CDR1 and CDR2: MNHNS, SASEGT. V was clipped by 7 bases and J by 0 bases; unmatched bases: 3. This CDR3 comprises 15 residues. This chain's CDR3 is CASTRLAGSTDTQYF. CDR3 DNA sequence: TGTGCCAGCACACGACTAGCGGGGAGCACAGATACGCAGTATTTT.

V usage is TRBV6-1 and J usage is TRBJ2-5, with 11 bases that match TRBD1. Germline CDR1 and CDR2: MNHNS and SASEGT. Trimming at V came to 4 bases and at J to 4 bases, leaving 5 bases not matched to a gene. The CDR3 consists of 15 residues. CDR3 nucleotides: TGTGCCAGCAGTGGAGGGACAGGGGGTAGAGAGACCCAGTACTTC. Its protein is CASSGGTGGRETQYF.

Of note for this clone: Other DNA variants within this sample encode the same CDR3. The chain has TRBV5-4 and TRBJ2-7; TRBD1 agrees at 8 bases. The CDR3 runs to 15 residues. With 0 bases clipped from V and 1 base from J, the junction kept 3 bases outside the gene matches. Germline lookup yields CDR1 SGHNT and CDR2 YYREEE (reference sequence). The CDR3 region has the DNA TGTGCCAGCAGCTTGGGCCAGGGGGCATCCTACGAGCAGTACTTC. This sequence encodes CASSLGQGASYEQYF.

This chain joins TRBV5-4 and TRBJ1-1; maybe TRBD1 (5 bases). Germline V gene sequence: CDR1 SGHNT, CDR2 YYREEE (reference sequence). Trimming pared 0 bases from V and 1 base from J, leaving 16 bases between. The CDR3 is 17 amino acids. The CDR3 region is CASSLGGFGQRNTEAFF. In DNA form, the CDR3 reads TGTGCCAGCAGCTTGGGTGGGTTTGGACAACGGAACACTGAAGCTTTCTTT. Variable domain in full (rest from reference TRBV5-4 and TRBJ1-1): ETGVTQSPTHLIKTRGQQVTLRCSSQSGHNTVSWYQQALGQGPQFIFQYYREEENGRGNFPPRFSGLQFPNYSSELNVNALELDDSALYLCASSLGGFGQRNTEAFFGQGTRLTVV.